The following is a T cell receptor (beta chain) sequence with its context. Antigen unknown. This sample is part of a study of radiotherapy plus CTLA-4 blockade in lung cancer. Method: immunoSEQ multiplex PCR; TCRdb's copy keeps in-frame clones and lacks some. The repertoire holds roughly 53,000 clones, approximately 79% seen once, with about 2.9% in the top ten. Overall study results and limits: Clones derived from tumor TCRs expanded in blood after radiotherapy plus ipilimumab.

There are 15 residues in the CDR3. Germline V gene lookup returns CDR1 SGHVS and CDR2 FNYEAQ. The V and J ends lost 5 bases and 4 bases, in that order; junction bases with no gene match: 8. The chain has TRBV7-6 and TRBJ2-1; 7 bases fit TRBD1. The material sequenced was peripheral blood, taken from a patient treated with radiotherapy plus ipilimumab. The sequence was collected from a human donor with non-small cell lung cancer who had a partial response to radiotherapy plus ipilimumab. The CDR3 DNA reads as TGTGCCAGCAGCCCCCGGGACAGAGATTACAATGAGCAGTTCTTC. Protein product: CASSPRDRDYNEQFF.